A single sample is the source of the 11 T cell receptor beta chains below, sequenced in a study of blood T cell repertoires in COVID-19. Assay: immunoSEQ multiplex PCR; the TCRdb copy retains only in-frame clones and omits some. Of about 120,000 clones listed, roughly four fifths are singletons. The material sequenced was peripheral blood. The source of these receptors is a human donor in a cohort sampled during active COVID-19.

This chain joins TRBV9 and TRBJ1-3; TRBD1 agrees at 7 bases. The CDR3 sequence is 16 residues long. The V segment lost 3 bases and the J segment 2 bases; nucleotides outside the gene matches: 8. The germline CDR1 and CDR2 sequences are SGDLS and YYNGEE. The CDR3 bases are TGTGCCAGCAGCGGTCCAACAGGGGAAGCTGGAAACACCATATATTTT. It translates to CASSGPTGEAGNTIYF.

Written as DNA, the CDR3 is TGTGCCAGCAGTGCCCGCACAGGGGGTTATAATTCACCCCTCCACTTT. It translates to CASSARTGGYNSPLHF. The gene calls are TRBV6-1 and TRBJ1-6, with 8 bases aligning to TRBD1. J gave up 4 bases and V 4 bases, and 6 bases lay outside the gene matches. The CDR3 is 16 amino acids. CDR1 and CDR2 (germline): MNHNS, SASEGT.

This clone was counted once. The chain is built from TRBV13 and TRBJ1-2, with D possibly being TRBD1 (5 bases). The V and J ends lost 4 bases and 8 bases respectively, with 14 bases between them. The CDR3 totals 13 residues. CDR1 PRHDT and CDR2 FYEKMQ come from the germline V gene (reference sequence). The CDR3 is CASSSTASDGYTF. Here the CDR3 DNA reads TGTGCCAGCAGCTCGACAGCGTCAGACGGCTACACCTTC.

The chain carries TRBV7-3 and TRBJ1-1, with 8 bases matching TRBD1. The V gene end was trimmed by 6 bases and the J gene end by 5 bases; junction bases not matched to a gene: 8. Looked up from germline, CDR1 is SGHTA and CDR2 is FQGTGA. The CDR3 loop spans 14 amino acids. The CDR3: CASSSSGGRTEAFF. The CDR3 DNA reads TGTGCCAGCAGTTCCTCAGGGGGCCGGACTGAAGCTTTCTTT.

This chain joins TRBV19 and TRBJ1-4, with D perhaps matching TRBD1 (5 bases). This CDR3 has 15 residues. V was trimmed by 5 bases and J by 7 bases, leaving 17 bases between them. CDR1 and CDR2 (germline): LNHDA, SQIVND (reference sequence). The CDR3 region is CASSAGGQLPEKLFF. In nucleotides, the CDR3 is TGTGCCAGTAGTGCGGGGGGTCAGTTGCCTGAAAAACTGTTTTTT.

The chain links TRBV12-5 to TRBJ2-5; D unclear. From germline, CDR1 is LGHNT and CDR2 FRNRAP. The V and J ends lost 5 bases and 5 bases respectively, with 12 bases between them. The CDR3 is made up of 13 amino acids. The CDR3 nucleotides read TGTGCTAGTGGTCCCCCCCACGGGGAGACCCAGTACTTC. Translating gives CASGPPHGETQYF.

The genes are TRBV4-2 and TRBJ2-7; 13 bases map to TRBD2. With V trimmed by 4 bases and J by 2 bases, 11 bases remained unmatched. This CDR3 region has 18 residues. The germline V gene encodes CDR1 LGHNA and CDR2 YNFKEQ. CDR3 nucleotide sequence: TGTGCCAGCAGCCCTAAATTCGGGACTAGCGGGGCTACCTACGAGCAGTACTTC. Its translation is CASSPKFGTSGATYEQYF.

The chain carries TRBV19 and TRBJ1-5; 7 bases are shared with TRBD1. Looked up from germline, CDR1 is LNHDA and CDR2 is SQIVND (reference sequence). V lost 6 bases and J lost 0; bases outside the gene matches: 8. This CDR3 spans 16 amino acids. The CDR3 DNA is TGTGCCAGTAGCCCGGGACAGTCATATAGCAATCAGCCCCAGCATTTT. Translating gives CASSPGQSYSNQPQHF.

The rearrangement links TRBV28 to TRBJ2-7; D gene ambiguous. CDR1 MDHEN and CDR2 SYDVKM come from the germline V gene. The CDR3 totals 15 residues. The V and J ends lost 8 bases and 4 bases respectively, with 21 bases between them. DNA of the CDR3: TGTGCCAGCCACACCTCTCGAGGCGGCGGTTACGAGCAGTACTTC. Protein product: CASHTSRGGGYEQYF.

The rearrangement links TRBV19 to TRBJ1-1; 9 bases are a match to TRBD1. Trimming at V came to 6 bases and at J to 6 bases, leaving 14 bases not matched to a gene. The germline V gene has CDR1 LNHDA and CDR2 SQIVND (reference sequence). CDR3 length: 16 residues. CDR3 in DNA: TGTGCCAGTAGCACCCTACAGGGGACAGGGTCGGCTGAAGCTTTCTTT. This encodes CASSTLQGTGSAEAFF.

The CDR3 DNA follows: TGTGCCAGCAGCTCCACAGGGAACACTGAAGCTTTCTTT. This translates into CASSSTGNTEAFF. The V call is TRBV5-5, the J call TRBJ1-1; D perhaps matches TRBD1 (5 bases). The CDR3 is 13 amino acids. The germline V and J ends were trimmed by 3 bases and 1 base, with 7 bases remaining between them. Germline V CDR1 and CDR2: SGHKS, YYEKEE (reference sequence).